Sequencing of this T cell receptor beta chain was carried out in a study of neurological immune-mediated disorders. Study observations and caveats: Private repertoires in all groups were suggested by the finding that expanded clones across subjects shared no CDR3 amino acid sequences.

The germline V gene has CDR1 DFQATT and CDR2 SNEGSKA (reference sequence). CDR3 length: 13 amino acids. Trimming shortened V by 5 bases and J by 2 bases, and 13 bases separated the two germline ends. A single run covered 15-18 subjects with over 200 million TCR-beta sequences. TCRdb re-called the 5' RACE reads through MiXCR, storing one row per CDR3 protein. The sample holds fewer than 40,000 distinct CDR3 sequences, about 13% seen once. Time point in this sample: longitudinal time-point 2. This clonotype was counted many times. Its antigen remains unknown. Sequencing input: PBMCs. This TCR was recovered from a woman aged 40 to 50 in good health. The chain joins TRBV20-1 to TRBJ2-7; possible D gene TRBD1, 5 bases. The chain's CDR3 is CSAFQGLAYEQYF. The DNA of the CDR3 is TGCAGTGCTTTCCAGGGCCTGGCCTACGAGCAGTACTTC.